One T cell receptor beta chain is described in this entry. Assay: immunoSEQ multiplex PCR; the TCRdb copy retains only in-frame clones and omits some. Here the sample spans hundreds of thousands of clones, roughly 84% being singletons. Enrollees, about 18 to 89 years old, lived in around 23 US areas. This sample was taken from a study of blood T cell repertoires in COVID-19. The V end was cut by 4 bases, the J end by 6 bases, with 16 bases between. From germline, CDR1 is KGHSH and CDR2 LQKENI. This CDR3 has 15 amino acids. This receptor was identified in a woman aged 18-30 years who had been exposed to COVID-19. Material for sequencing was PBMCs or T cells enriched from blood (not recorded which). The chain joins TRBV18 to TRBJ2-1, with a weak D call TRBD1 (6 bases). CDR3 loop: CASSLTGASGNEQFF. As DNA, the CDR3 is TGTGCCAGCTCACTGACAGGTGCCTCGGGCAATGAGCAGTTCTTC.